The sequence of this TCR beta chain was determined in a study of T-cell memory formation after mild COVID-19. About the research overall: TCR clustering was largely donor specific.

Study conclusions and caveats: The study found balanced CD4/CD8 in clones contracting day 15 to 85 and a CD4+ lean in later expanders.

Remarks on this clonotype: As yet, its antigen is unknown.

The CDR3 contains 14 residues. The V and J ends lost 4 bases and 1 base respectively, with 10 bases between them. TCRdb re-analysed the 5' RACE reads in MiXCR, keeping a single row per CDR3 protein. The profile shows approximately 300,000 distinct CDR3 sequences, just under 20% of them singletons. The clonotype was recovered from a man between 18 and 35 years old who had mild COVID-19 (a few samples of this study predate the infection). Cell type and time point are not known. The sample comprised PBMCs or a T cell subset sorted from them (not recorded which). The chain has TRBV12-3 or TRBV12-4 and TRBJ1-1; weak D call: TRBD1 (5 bases). CDR3 in amino acids: CASSWLRGNTEAFF. In nucleotides, the CDR3 is TGTGCCAGCAGTTGGCTGAGGGGGAACACTGAAGCTTTCTTT.